The T cell receptor (beta chain) under discussion was sequenced for a study of PD-L1 blockade in urothelial cancer (dated by TCRdb to about 2017). For context, the study as a whole: All patients started therapy around 2014 and received atezolizumab 1,200 mg intravenously every 3 weeks. Blood samples were analyzed at 3 weeks after treatment start (second dose) and at 6 weeks after treatment start. Durable clinical benefit was defined as a progression-free survival longer than 6 months, and TCR features were additionally tested against progression-free survival and overall survival. Blood samples gave median yields of around 140,000 T cells and around 88,000 unique TCRs, along with a median clonality of 0.080. Patients had an ECOG performance status of 0 or 1 and had received between 0 and 3 prior chemotherapy regimens. Pretreatment tumor samples, along with matched peripheral blood serially collected before and after atezolizumab treatment, were subjected to TCR sequencing. Durable clinical benefit was achieved by nine patients but not by the remaining 20. An exploratory multi-omic analysis was conducted of the somatic, immune and clinical correlates of response to PD-L1 blockade with atezolizumab in urothelial cancer. In the same patients, whole exome sequencing and RNA sequencing of pretreatment tumors were performed in addition to TCR sequencing. Twenty-five of 29 patients were identified as males with urothelial cancer of bladder origin, and a prior smoking history was reported by 18 of 29 patients. Pretreatment blood TCR-seq was available for about 27 patients, at least one posttreatment blood collection was obtained for some 24 patients, and tumor TCR-seq was available for some 24 patients. What the research found in general, with its limitations: Because the sample size was small (n ≈ 30) and many of the analyses were exploratory, the results are meant to be hypothesis-generating. Improved progression-free and overall survival was associated with having pretreatment peripheral blood TCR clonality below the median. At 3 weeks after the start of treatment, tumor-associated TCR clones in peripheral blood had expanded more in patients with durable benefit (n of about 20, p = 0.022).

The CDR3 sequence holds 15 residues, the cysteine and phenylalanine included. The only DNA kept is the CDR3, 45 bases in frame from the first base. Trimming takes 2 bases from V and 3 bases from J, and the germline ends sit 14 bases apart. CDR1 and CDR2 are read off the germline V gene as MNHEY and SVGAGI. The cohort included 25 to 30 patients with locally advanced or metastatic urothelial carcinoma who were treated at Memorial Sloan Kettering on a trial protocol. Peripheral blood mononuclear cells were collected from each patient pretreatment and during treatment, giving between 1 and 8 total time points per patient. The Qiagen DNeasy Blood extraction kit was used to purify genomic DNA from total PBMCs and tumor samples. Collected pretreatment and during treatment, PBMCs were isolated and stored as previously described. A remark on this clone: The antigen this receptor binds is unknown. Per-nucleotide qualities are absent, and no much larger clonotype sits a single base away.

Synthetic TCR analog templates were spiked into each PCR to estimate absolute template abundance from read counts. Using the immunoSEQ assay, TCRbeta CDR3 regions were amplified from genomic DNA with bias-controlled V and J gene primers. Sequencing of rearranged TCRbeta segments was done at approximately 20X coverage. The published analysis was carried out like this. Sequencing errors were corrected by clustering and CDR3s were annotated against IMGT to assign V, D and J genes. Only productive TCRbeta rearrangements were used in downstream analyses, excluding out-of-frame or stop-codon sequences. Clonality was calculated as one minus the Shannon entropy normalized by the log of the number of unique productive sequences. Fisher's exact test with Benjamini-Hochberg correction, at a threshold of adjusted p below 0.01, was used to find clones that differed between time points or between blood and tumor. TCRdb took this table from immuneACCESS and kept in-frame rearrangements with V and J called. Such tables lack part of the clones; where checked against another copy, unresolved V genes explain under half of the gap, and the rest is unexplained. D and trimming were read from the DNA, whereas the V and J calls and clone size are those reported in that table. For this sample the table gives tens of thousands of clones, of which about 85% were detected only once. The ten largest clonotypes hold about 7.6% of the sample.

The V and J genes are TRBV6-5 and TRBJ2-7; the D gene is perhaps TRBD1, on 5 matching bases. The receptor's source is a man between 60 and 70 years old with urothelial cancer. Sequences were derived from PBMCs, sampled around atezolizumab (anti-PD-L1) treatment. The DNA sequence is TGTGCCAGCAGTTACGGGCGGAGTAGGGGCTACGAGCAGTACTTC. Its protein product is CASSYGRSRGYEQYF.